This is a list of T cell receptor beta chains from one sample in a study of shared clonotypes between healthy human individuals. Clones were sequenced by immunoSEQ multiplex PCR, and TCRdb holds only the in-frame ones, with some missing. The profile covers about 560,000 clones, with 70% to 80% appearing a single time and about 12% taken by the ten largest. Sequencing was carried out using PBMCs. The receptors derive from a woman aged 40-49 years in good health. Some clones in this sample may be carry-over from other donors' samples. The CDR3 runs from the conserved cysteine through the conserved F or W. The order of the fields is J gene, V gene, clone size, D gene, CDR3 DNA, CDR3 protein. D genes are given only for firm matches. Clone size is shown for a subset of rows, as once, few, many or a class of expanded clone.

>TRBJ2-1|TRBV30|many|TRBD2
TGTGCCTGGAGCGGGAGGGCCTACAATGAGCAGTTCTTC
CAWSGRAYNEQFF
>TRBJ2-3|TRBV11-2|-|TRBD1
TGTGCCAGCAGCCCAGGACAGGGTTTCAGCACAGATACGCAGTATTTT
CASSPGQGFSTDTQYF
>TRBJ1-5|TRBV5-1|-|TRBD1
TGCGCCAGCAGCCCACGGACAGGGACCAATCAGCCCCAGCATTTT
CASSPRTGTNQPQHF
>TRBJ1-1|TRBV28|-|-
TGTGCCAGCAGTTTATATGGGGGCACTGAAGCTTTCTTT
CASSLYGGTEAFF
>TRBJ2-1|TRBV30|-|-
TGTGCCTGGAGAGGTCTGGATGAGCAGTTCTTC
CAWRGLDEQFF
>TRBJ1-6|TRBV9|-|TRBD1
TGTGCCAGCAGCGTGGGACAGGCGGGAGGCTATTCACCCCTCCACTTT
CASSVGQAGGYSPLHF
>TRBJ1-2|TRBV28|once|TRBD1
TGTGCCAGCCGGGGACAGCAGATTATCTATGGCTACACCTTC
CASRGQQIIYGYTF
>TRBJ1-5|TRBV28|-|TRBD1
TGTGCCAGCAGAACGGACAGGGTGAGGGCCAATCAGCCCCAGCATTTT
CASRTDRVRANQPQHF
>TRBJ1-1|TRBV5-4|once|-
TGTGCCAGCAGCACAGCCAAGGAGAAGAACACTAAAGCTTTCTTT
CASSTAKEKNTKAFF
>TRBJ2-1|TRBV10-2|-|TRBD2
TGCGCCACCACCCAGGCGGGAGTAGGGGTCAATGAGCAGTTCTTC
CATTQAGVGVNEQFF
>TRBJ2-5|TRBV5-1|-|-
TGCGCCAGCAGCCCCCAGGGGTCTCCGGAGGGGGAGACCCAGTACTTC
CASSPQGSPEGETQYF